The 18 T cell receptor beta chains below all came from one sample that was sequenced in a study of blood T cell repertoires in COVID-19. Method: immunoSEQ multiplex PCR; TCRdb's copy keeps in-frame clones and lacks some. The sample comprises about 81,000 clones, 88% of which are singletons, and about 6.7% rests with the top ten. Sequenced sample: peripheral blood. Receptors were obtained from a man in his 70s with acute or convalescent COVID-19.

The CDR3 sequence is CASSPPSMAGIEQFF. Here the CDR3 DNA reads TGTGCCAGCTCACCACCAAGTATGGCGGGAATTGAGCAGTTCTTC. This chain connects TRBV18 to TRBJ2-1; TRBD2 might be the D (6 bases). The CDR3 extends over 15 amino acids. Germline lookup yields CDR1 KGHSH and CDR2 LQKENI. Deletions cut 0 bases from V and 9 bases from J, with 15 bases between.

The chain joins TRBV24-1 to TRBJ2-3; no clear D gene. CDR1 is KGHDR, CDR2 SFDVKD, per germline. V was shortened by 3 bases and J by 4 bases, with 7 bases between the two germline ends. The CDR3 sequence is 13 residues long. The CDR3 sequence is CATSDPVSDTQYF. In DNA, the CDR3 is TGTGCCACCAGTGATCCGGTGTCAGATACGCAGTATTTT.

This clone appeared a single time. The CDR3 is CASSLGRSGALYEQFF. The DNA of the CDR3 is TGTGCCAGCAGTTTAGGTCGGAGCGGGGCTCTCTATGAGCAGTTCTTC. The chain couples TRBV28 to TRBJ2-1, with 7 bases aligning to TRBD2. The CDR3 extends over 16 amino acids. Germline V gives CDR1 MDHEN, CDR2 SYDVKM. The trim removed 2 bases at V and 8 bases at J, leaving 12 bases unmatched.

Here the CDR3 reads CASSENRGPYEQYF. CDR3 coding DNA: TGCGCCAGCAGTGAAAACAGGGGCCCCTACGAGCAGTACTTC. This chain connects TRBV10-1 to TRBJ2-7; 7 bases fit TRBD1. The CDR3 extends over 14 amino acids. V lost 3 bases and J lost 2; bases outside the gene matches: 4. Germline-derived CDR1 and CDR2 are WNHNN and SYGVQD (reference sequence).

The chain carries TRBV3-1 (or the pseudogene TRBV3-2) and TRBJ2-1; D gene ambiguous. CDR3 length: 15 amino acids. Trimming took off 1 base at V and 8 bases at J, with 15 bases between the two ends. Per the germline V gene, CDR1 is LGHDT and CDR2 is YNNKEL (reference sequence). The CDR3 region is CASSQGPAEFYEQFF. The CDR3 nucleotides are TGTGCCAGCAGCCAAGGCCCCGCCGAGTTCTATGAGCAGTTCTTC.

V and J are TRBV18 and TRBJ2-5; unclear D gene. Germline CDR1 KGHSH, CDR2 LQKENI. This CDR3 region has 12 residues. Trimming took off 3 bases at V and 5 bases at J, with 7 bases between the two ends. The CDR3 spells CASSPIGETQYF. The CDR3 DNA reads TGTGCCAGCTCACCGATCGGGGAGACCCAGTACTTC.

The gene calls are TRBV6-5 and TRBJ2-2, with D maybe TRBD1 (5 bases). CDR1 MNHEY and CDR2 SVGAGI come from the germline V gene. The V gene lost 6 bases and the J gene lost 7 bases, with 12 bases spanning the gap. The CDR3 length is 13 residues. The CDR3 is CASRSKGVGELFF. CDR3 DNA: TGTGCCAGCAGAAGTAAAGGGGTCGGGGAGCTGTTTTTT.

In this sample, this clone turned up once. The chain is built from TRBV2 and TRBJ2-1; TRBD2 is a possible D gene (5 bases). V dropped 4 bases and J dropped 10 bases, with 11 bases sitting between them. This CDR3 has 12 residues. The V gene's germline CDR1 is SNHLY and CDR2 FYNNEI. CDR3 region: CASSVGVPEQFF. The CDR3 DNA reads TGTGCCAGCAGTGTCGGGGTCCCGGAGCAGTTCTTC. Full variable domain (rest looked up from reference TRBV2 and TRBJ2-1): EPEVTQTPSHQVTQMGQEVILRCVPISNHLYFYWYRQILGQKVEFLVSFYNNEISEKSEIFDDQFSVERPDGSNFTLKIRSTKLEDSAMYFCASSVGVPEQFFGPGTRLTVL.

V gene TRBV29-1 combines with J gene TRBJ2-2, with 7 bases aligning to TRBD2. Per the germline V gene, CDR1 is SQVTM and CDR2 is ANQGSEA. V was pared by 4 bases and J by 0 bases, with 2 bases of the junction left unmatched. There are 14 residues in the CDR3. In DNA form, the CDR3 reads TGCAGCGTTGGTCTAGCGGCGAACACCGGGGAGCTGTTTTTT. As protein: CSVGLAANTGELFF.

The V and J genes are TRBV27 and TRBJ1-5, with a tentative D call TRBD1 (5 bases). Germline CDR1 and CDR2: MNHEY and SMNVEV (reference sequence). The CDR3 covers 15 residues. V was shortened by 6 bases and J by 1 base, with 13 bases between the two germline ends. CDR3 sequence (DNA): TGTGCCAGCAGCCTACTTGGGGGGAGCAATCAGCCCCAGCATTTT. Residues: CASSLLGGSNQPQHF.

The chain joins TRBV6-7 to TRBJ2-1, with 12 bases identical to TRBD2. TRBV6-7 qualifies as an ORF whose function is uncertain. There are 17 residues in the CDR3. The J segment lost 6 bases and the V segment lost 2 bases, leaving 8 bases of the junction unmatched. The CDR3 bases are TGTGCCAGCAGTTACCCGAAGGAGACTAGCGGGAGCAATGAGCAGTTCTTC. As protein: CASSYPKETSGSNEQFF.

This sequence joins TRBV6-5 and TRBJ2-7; possible D gene TRBD2, 7 bases. The CDR3 runs to 14 residues. The germline gives CDR1 MNHEY, CDR2 SVGAGI. V was shortened by 1 base and J by 5 bases, with 12 bases between the two germline ends. CDR3 loop: CASSYLGGGDEQYF. CDR3 in DNA: TGTGCCAGCAGTTACTTAGGGGGAGGGGACGAGCAGTACTTC.

This clone came up once. The CDR3 region is CASKDSNSPLHF. The CDR3 nucleotides are TGTGCCAGCAAAGACAGTAATTCACCCCTCCACTTT. V is TRBV12-3 or TRBV12-4 and J is TRBJ1-6, with a tentative D call TRBD1 (5 bases). The CDR3 covers 12 residues. V gave up 7 bases and J gave up 6 bases, with 7 bases separating them.

The chain carries TRBV7-8 and TRBJ2-1, with a possible D match to TRBD1 (5 bases). Germline loops: CDR1 SGHVS, CDR2 FQNEAQ. The CDR3 totals 15 residues. Trimming cost V 4 bases and J 9 bases, with 19 bases left between them. Here the CDR3 reads CASSSWTTQDSEQFF. CDR3 bases: TGTGCCAGCAGCTCGTGGACAACACAAGATAGTGAGCAGTTCTTC.

The rearrangement joins TRBV4-3 to TRBJ2-1; TRBD2 might be the D (6 bases). Germline assignment: CDR1 LGHNA and CDR2 YSLEER. The CDR3 is 18 residues long. V lost 6 bases, J lost 0 bases, and 21 bases lay in between. The CDR3, as DNA: TGCGCCAGCAGTCCTAGACCGGGACTTATAAGCTCCTACAATGAGCAGTTCTTC. It encodes CASSPRPGLISSYNEQFF.

The V gene is TRBV20-1, the J gene TRBJ2-1; 12 bases match TRBD2. CDR1 is DFQATT and CDR2 is SNEGSKA in the germline V gene (reference sequence). This CDR3 contains 15 residues. V lost 3 bases to trimming and J lost 9 bases; unmatched junction nucleotides: 9. The CDR3 region is CSASLARTSGTEQFF. CDR3 nucleotide sequence: TGCAGTGCTAGTTTGGCCAGGACTAGCGGGACTGAGCAGTTCTTC.

V is TRBV4-3 and J is TRBJ1-1, with D possibly TRBD1 on 6 matching bases. There are 14 residues in the CDR3. Germline V CDR1 and CDR2: LGHNA, YSLEER. V shed 2 bases and J shed 6 bases, with 13 bases lying between them. The CDR3: CASSQIRGTSEAFF. CDR3 nucleotides: TGCGCCAGCAGCCAAATTCGAGGGACATCTGAAGCTTTCTTT.

This sequence joins TRBV5-4 and TRBJ2-1, with 7 bases aligning to TRBD2. The germline V gene has CDR1 SGHNT and CDR2 YYREEE (reference sequence). This CDR3 has 14 amino acids. The V gene end was trimmed by 2 bases and the J gene end by 3 bases; junction bases not matched to a gene: 2. The CDR3 protein is CASSFGTNYNEQFF. CDR3 in DNA: TGTGCCAGCAGCTTTGGGACTAACTACAATGAGCAGTTCTTC.